The 27 T cell receptor beta chains below were found in one sample sequenced in a study of tumor and adjacent non-tumor tissue in lung cancer. The template was RNA from unsorted bulk tissue. The library came from three nested PCR rounds adapted from ARM-PCR protocols. TCRdb analysed the multiplex PCR reads with MiXCR anew, one entry per CDR3 protein. The table includes 220,000 or so distinct CDR3 sequences, about two thirds detected once. Sequencing used lung tumor tissue. The receptors originated from a man aged 60 to 75 with non-small cell lung cancer.

This clonotype has a handful of counts. Here the CDR3 reads CASSFRGRGYEQYF. The DNA of the CDR3 is TGTGCCAGCAGTTTCCGAGGAAGGGGCTACGAGCAGTACTTC. This chain connects TRBV28 to TRBJ2-7, with a weak D call TRBD1 (5 bases). This CDR3 region has 14 residues. Germline V lookup: CDR1 MDHEN, CDR2 SYDVKM. V was shortened by 3 bases and J by 3 bases, with 12 bases between the two germline ends.

Comment on this clonotype: A much larger clonotype is one base distant, so this may be a read error. The chain is built from TRBV5-5 and TRBJ2-1; TRBD2 matches 9 bases. CDR3 length equals 13 residues. The germline CDR1 and CDR2 sequences are SGHKS and YYEKEE (reference sequence). CDR3 protein: CASGLEASGTQFF. The CDR3 DNA follows: TGTGCCAGCGGCTTGGAGGCTAGCGGGACTCAGTTCTTC. The entire variable domain, with the rest obtained from reference TRBV5-5 and TRBJ2-1, is as follows: DAGVTQSPTHLIKTRGQQVTLRCSPISGHKSVSWYQQVLGQGPQFIFQYYEKEERGRGNFPDRFSARQFPNYSSELNVNALLLGDSALYLCASGLEASGTQFFGPGTRLTVL.

Comment on this clonotype: This may stem from a read error, because a much larger clone lies one nucleotide away. The V call is TRBV20-1, the J call TRBJ2-7; D is unresolved. From germline, CDR1 is DFQATT and CDR2 SNEGSKA (reference sequence). Trimming shortened V by 3 bases and J by 3 bases, and 15 bases separated the two germline ends. CDR3 length: 14 residues. The CDR3 loop is CSASPDTVLYEQYF. CDR3 bases: TGCAGTGCTAGCCCCGACACAGTGCTCTACGAGCAGTACTTC.

For this clonotype: A single base separates this from a much larger clone, so it may be a read error. The chain combines TRBV20-1 with TRBJ2-5; D is possibly TRBD2 (5 bases). CDR1 DFQATT and CDR2 SNEGSKA come from the germline V gene (reference sequence). V was clipped by 0 bases and J by 7 bases, with 12 bases between them. The CDR3 is 13 residues long. In DNA form, the CDR3 reads TGCAGTGCTAGAGATCTCGGGGATGTGACCCAGTACTTC. It encodes CSARDLGDVTQYF.

As for this clonotype: One junction end disagrees with the germline gene, perhaps due to a read error. The CDR3 coding sequence is TGCAGAGTTGGACCAGGGGGCAGGGAAGAGACCCAGTACTTT. Protein: CRVGPGGREETQYF. The rearrangement uses TRBV29-1 and TRBJ2-5; 8 nucleotides agree with TRBD1. The germline CDR1 and CDR2 sequences are SQVTM and ANQGSEA. This CDR3 is built from 14 residues.

The V and J genes are TRBV6-5 and TRBJ1-3; D not resolved. CDR3 size: 14 residues. Trimming pared 2 bases from V and 2 bases from J, leaving 7 bases between. Germline CDR1 MNHEY, CDR2 SVGAGI. CDR3 protein: CASSYGGAGNTIYF. The CDR3 DNA is TGTGCCAGCAGTTACGGTGGGGCTGGAAACACCATATATTTT.

In the case of this clonotype: Relative to the germline gene, one junction end is altered; a read error may explain this. The V call is TRBV12-3 or TRBV12-4, the J call TRBJ2-2; weak D call: TRBD2 (5 bases). The length of the CDR3 is 14 residues. CDR3 DNA: TGTACCAGCCGTCCCGGAGGCAACACCGGGGAGCTGTATTTT. This gives the protein CTSRPGGNTGELYF.

This clonotype has ten or more counts. CDR3 DNA: TGTGCCAGCAGTCCCCGCGTTGGAGGGGAAAGCTCCTACGAGCAGTACTTC. Protein: CASSPRVGGESSYEQYF. This chain joins TRBV12-3 or TRBV12-4 and TRBJ2-7; maybe TRBD2 (6 bases). Trimming shortened V by 5 bases and J by 0 bases, and 20 bases separated the two germline ends. The CDR3 runs 17 residues.

The chain combines TRBV6-5 with TRBJ1-1; perhaps TRBD1 as D (5 bases). V lost 8 bases and J 7 bases, leaving 14 bases between the germline ends. Germline V lookup: CDR1 MNHEY, CDR2 SVGAGI. The CDR3 runs to 12 residues. The CDR3 spells CASQKRGSEAFF. CDR3 sequence (DNA): TGTGCCAGCCAGAAAAGGGGAAGTGAAGCTTTCTTT.

A remark on this clonotype: This may come from a read error, since a much larger clone is one base off. The V call is TRBV29-1, the J call TRBJ2-2, with a weak D call TRBD1 (6 bases). In germline, CDR1 is SQVTM, CDR2 ANQGSEA. V was shortened by 7 bases and J by 2 bases, with 14 bases between the two germline ends. The CDR3 length is 14 residues. The CDR3 is CSAVIGGNTGELFF. DNA for the CDR3: TGCAGCGCCGTTATAGGGGGAAACACCGGGGAGCTGTTTTTT.

This clonotype was observed a handful of times. At one end, the junction sequence differs from germline, possibly due to a read error. V and J are TRBV4-3 and TRBJ2-1, with no clear D. CDR1 and CDR2 from the germline V gene are LGHNA and YSLEER. The CDR3 runs 16 residues. This CDR3 reads CASSQDRAQTYNEQSF. The DNA of the CDR3 is TGCGCCAGCAGCCAAGATCGAGCACAAACCTACAATGAGCAATCCTTC.

This clonotype was counted a few times. The rearrangement joins TRBV19 to TRBJ2-7, with TRBD2 matching 7 bases. V shed 3 bases, J shed 0 bases, and the junction held 2 bases outside the gene matches. Germline loops: CDR1 LNHDA, CDR2 SQIVND (reference sequence). There are 14 residues in the CDR3. Here the CDR3 reads CASSMGGSSYEQYF. The CDR3 region has the DNA TGTGCCAGTAGTATGGGAGGGAGCTCCTACGAGCAGTACTTC. Full variable domain (rest looked up from reference TRBV19 and TRBJ2-7): DGGITQSPKYLFRKEGQNVTLSCEQNLNHDAMYWYRQDPGQGLRLIYYSQIVNDFQKGDIAEGYSVSREKKESFPLTVTSAQKNPTAFYLCASSMGGSSYEQYFGPGTRLTVT.

Remarks on this clonotype: The junction shows a germline mismatch at one end, possibly a read error. This chain connects TRBV29-1 to TRBJ2-1; weak D call: TRBD2 (6 bases). The CDR3 is 13 residues long. The germline V gene has CDR1 SQVTM and CDR2 ANQGSEA. CDR3: CSGSGDLQNELFF. CDR3 sequence (DNA): TGCAGCGGCTCCGGGGACTTACAGAATGAGCTGTTCTTC.

As for this clonotype: The junction differs from germline at one of its ends, possibly a read error. The rearrangement uses TRBV12-5 and TRBJ2-2, with a tentative D call TRBD2 (5 bases). The CDR3 has 13 residues. Germline CDR1 is LGHNT and CDR2 is FRNRAP. For the CDR3, the DNA is TGTGTTAGTGTCCAGTCTAACACCGGGGAGCTGTTTTTC. Amino acid sequence: CVSVQSNTGELFF. Drawing the rest from reference TRBV12-5 and TRBJ2-2, the complete variable domain is DARVTQTPRHKVTEMGQEVTMRCQPILGHNTVFWYRQTMMQGLELLAYFRNRAPLDDSGMPKDRFSAEMPDATLATLKIQPSEPRDSAVYFCVSVQSNTGELFFGEGSRLTVL.

A word on this clonotype: Because it lacks the conserved phenylalanine or tryptophan at the end, this CDR3 is likely a read error. This chain links TRBV20-1 with TRBJ1-5; D is undetermined. CDR3 size: 13 residues. CDR1 is DFQATT, CDR2 SNEGSKA, per germline (reference sequence). Here the CDR3 reads CCVRSELHQPQHY. The CDR3, as DNA: TGCTGTGTTAGATCTGAATTGCATCAGCCCCAGCATTAT.

This clonotype came up many times. This chain connects TRBV12-3 or TRBV12-4 to TRBJ1-3; 9 bases are shared with TRBD1. V lost 5 bases to trimming and J lost 3 bases; unmatched junction nucleotides: 2. This CDR3 is 14 amino acids long. CDR3 sequence reads: CASSRTGDGNTIYF. The CDR3 DNA reads TGTGCCAGCAGTCGGACAGGGGATGGAAACACCATATATTTT.

For this clonotype: A clone one base away is much larger, so this may be a read error. The rearrangement links TRBV5-4 to TRBJ1-2; D may be TRBD1 (6 bases). Germline V gene data show CDR1 as SGHNT and CDR2 as YYREEE (reference sequence). The CDR3 sequence is 13 residues long. This CDR3 is CASSLTGFYCYTF. CDR3 coding DNA: TGTGCCAGCAGCTTGACAGGGTTCTATTGCTACACCTTC.

As concerns this clonotype: With a much larger clone just one base away, this may be a read error. The chain employs TRBV6-2 or TRBV6-3 and TRBJ2-5; no firm D call. The CDR3 has 15 residues. Germline values: CDR1 MNHEY, CDR2 SVGEGT. The CDR3 coding sequence is TGTGCCATCAGTTACTCGAGTTCAGGCTCGGAGACCCAGTACTTC. This sequence encodes CAISYSSSGSETQYF.

Worth noting for this clonotype: One end of the junction is discordant with germline, which a read error may explain. The J gene is TRBJ2-2, the V gene TRBV29-1; a weak D match, TRBD2 (6 bases). Germline V gives CDR1 SQVTM, CDR2 ANQGSEA. There are 16 residues in the CDR3. CDR3 loop: CIVVFSGRTCAGELFF. The CDR3 bases are TGCATCGTTGTATTTAGCGGCCGAACGTGTGCCGGGGAGCTGTTTTTT.

Worth noting for this clonotype: This may be a read error, as it is one base from a much larger clone. V and J are TRBV20-1 and TRBJ2-5; TRBD2 aligns across 10 bases. This CDR3 comprises 15 residues. Germline V CDR1 and CDR2: DFQATT, SNEGSKA (reference sequence). Written as DNA, the CDR3 is TGCAGTTCTAGAGGACTAGCGGAACCCCAAGAGACCCAGTACTTC. Its protein product is CSSRGLAEPQETQYF.

The chain carries TRBV6-2 or TRBV6-3 and TRBJ2-1; D is perhaps TRBD1 or TRBD2 (6 bases each). Trimming stripped 7 bases from V and 0 bases from J, with 10 bases between. The CDR3 has 14 amino acids. In germline, CDR1 is MNHEY, CDR2 SVGEGT. CDR3 sequence: CASIGGHSYNEQFF. The CDR3 DNA follows: TGTGCCAGCATTGGGGGGCACTCCTACAATGAGCAGTTCTTC.

This clonotype was observed a handful of times. The rearrangement links TRBV6-2 or TRBV6-3 to TRBJ2-3; 7 bases are shared with TRBD1. After removal of 0 bases from V and 3 bases from J, the junction contained 6 bases not matched to a gene. Germline lookup yields CDR1 MNHEY and CDR2 SVGEGT. The CDR3 consists of 16 residues. CDR3 region: CASSYSGTVRTDTQYF. As DNA, the CDR3 is TGTGCCAGCAGTTACTCTGGGACAGTCCGTACAGATACGCAGTATTTT.

V and J are TRBV6-2 or TRBV6-3 and TRBJ1-1, with 7 positions matching TRBD1. This CDR3 spans 16 amino acids. The trim removed 10 bases at V and 3 bases at J, leaving 17 bases unmatched. CDR1 is MNHEY and CDR2 is SVGEGT in the germline V gene. For the CDR3, the DNA is TGTGCCAACAATTTCCGGACAGGACAGTTTCACACTGAAGCTTTCTTT. Its translation is CANNFRTGQFHTEAFF.

This clonotype was recorded at least ten times. V gene TRBV11-2 combines with J gene TRBJ2-1; TRBD2 agrees at 10 bases. The trim removed 8 bases at V and 7 bases at J, leaving 14 bases unmatched. Germline V gene sequence: CDR1 SGHAT, CDR2 FQNNGV. CDR3 length equals 16 residues. For the CDR3, the DNA is TGTGCCAGCGGTTCCCCGGGACTAGCGTCTAATAATGAGCAGTTCTTC. As protein: CASGSPGLASNNEQFF.

The gene calls are TRBV4-2 and TRBJ1-5, with a weak D call TRBD1 (5 bases). This CDR3 contains 18 residues. Trimming shortened V by 0 bases and J by 6 bases, and 21 bases separated the two germline ends. CDR1 and CDR2 from the germline V gene are LGHNA and YNFKEQ. The CDR3 is CASSQDGDGAIVSQPQHF. In DNA form, the CDR3 reads TGTGCCAGCAGCCAAGATGGGGATGGGGCTATAGTGAGTCAGCCCCAGCATTTT.

A note on this clonotype: One end of the junction fails to match germline, which may point to a read error. This chain joins TRBV7-8 and TRBJ1-5; D uncertain. CDR3 size: 15 residues. Germline loops: CDR1 SGHVS, CDR2 FQNEAQ. This chain's CDR3 is CASSLALTGNQSQHF. CDR3 nucleotide sequence: TGTGCCAGCAGCTTAGCGCTTACGGGGAATCAGTCCCAGCATTTT.

Comments on this clonotype: It is likely a read error, because the conserved phenylalanine at the end of the CDR3 is missing. Because the CDR3's place on the DNA is in doubt, the DNA is left out and the CDR3 is given as listed by TCRdb. The chain recombines TRBV28 with TRBJ1-2. The CDR3 is 12 residues long, ends included. Germline loops: CDR1 MDHEN, CDR2 SYDVKM. CDR3 region: CASSLRWDGYTL.